This TCR beta chain was identified in a study of molecular identifiers for immune sequencing clone quantification (dated by TCRdb to between 2018 and 2020). Study-wide context: For a replicate experiment, RNA from around 20,000 or 99,000 naive CD8 T cells was divided into five aliquots, of which four were sequenced. This methods study used CD8 T cells to benchmark TCR RNA copy counting and molecular-identifier clustering-based TCR repertoire sequencing (MIDCIRS). Study-level results and caveats: In CMV-specific effector cells, clones with more than 20 RNA copies contained over 99% of molecules, whereas in naive cells such clones contained under 1% of molecules. When barcode sub-clustering was not used, chimeric consensus sequences inflated TCR diversity, with chimeras reaching as high as 47%. Spiked-in Jurkat TCR RNA (around nine copies' worth), which is not part of the donor repertoire, was contained in the naive libraries. Modeling indicated approximately 3.2 TCR RNA copies recovered per cell, compared with around 9.8 by digital PCR, which implies a capture efficiency of 25% to 35%. Highly expanded clone sizes could be underestimated because identical TCR molecules may share a barcode. Spiked-in Jurkat TCR RNA equivalent to a single cell was reported to be detectable even among over 800,000 naive CD8 T cells.

Libraries of naive CD8 T cells were generated from roughly 21,000 to 960,000 sorted cells, with 10%, 30% or 50% of the purified RNA used. Naive CD8 T cells, defined as CD8+CD4-CCR7+CD45RA+, were FACS-sorted into RLT Plus buffer on a BD FACSAria II. To test detection sensitivity, Jurkat RNA equivalent to about ten TCR copies was spiked into samples of about 18,000-1,000,000 naive CD8 T cells. CD8 T cells were enriched with RosetteSep CD8+ T Cell Enrichment Cocktail and Ficoll-Paque, followed by ACK red cell lysis. The CDR3 starts with the cysteine, ends with the phenylalanine, and has 16 residues. The only DNA kept is the CDR3, 48 bases in frame from the first base. As encoded in the germline V gene, CDR1 is SGHDN while CDR2 is FVKESK. At the junction V is shortened by 5 bases and J by 4 bases; bases outside the gene matches: 11. A remark on this clonotype: Its antigen remains undetermined. Base quality data are lacking; no much larger clone is found one base away.

Library preparation was by PCR. The sequencer was an Illumina HiSeq 4000. Bulk TCR libraries were generated as previously described, with the TCR primers listed in Table S5 used. The Qiagen AllPrep DNA/RNA kit was used to purify total RNA. Before analysis, reads from multiple sequencing runs of the same library were pooled. In the source study's methods: Reads were retained only if their TCR constant sequence matched exactly, and those retained reads were trimmed to 150 nt and grouped according to their 12-nt molecular barcodes. Reads inside each barcode group were sub-clustered using a 15% Levenshtein threshold, and a quality-weighted consensus sequence was constructed for each RNA molecule. Non-functional sequences were filtered out, along with any lower-count sequence sitting one edit away from another sequence. Barcode sub-clusters with fewer than 20% of the maximum read count were removed, based on fitting two negative binomial distributions. TCRdb itself trimmed the public reads at Q25 with fastp, ran MiXCR and retained productive beta chains. Rows matching on CDR3 protein sequence are summarized as one entry with the most common DNA and genes. What appears here as the V and J calls and clone size reflects TCRdb's work, not the paper's. The sample includes around 480,000 distinct CDR3 sequences, with 20% to 25% observed a single time. Jointly, the top ten make up 0.65% to 0.95% of the sample.

The rearranged chain carries TRBV14 and TRBJ1-1; 9 central bases correspond to TRBD1. Sequenced input: naive CD8+ T cells from blood, with Jurkat cell RNA spiked in. In the paper's terms, the cell subset or site label means: FACS-sorted CD8+CD4-CCR7+CD45RA+ naive T cells. The receptor's source is a human donor in good health. Some libraries in this study had Jurkat cell RNA spiked in. The sequence in DNA is TGTGCCAGCAGCTACTTCACAGGGGGCGACCCCACTGAAGCTTTCTTT. This is translated as CASSYFTGGDPTEAFF. Where the CDR3 stops, the reference TRBV14 and TRBJ1-1 genes take over; the full variable domain is EAGVTQFPSHSVIEKGQTVTLRCDPISGHDNLYWYRRVMGKEIKFLLHFVKESKQDESGMPNNRFLAERTGGTYSTLKVQPAELEDSGVYFCASSYFTGGDPTEAFFGQGTRLTVV.